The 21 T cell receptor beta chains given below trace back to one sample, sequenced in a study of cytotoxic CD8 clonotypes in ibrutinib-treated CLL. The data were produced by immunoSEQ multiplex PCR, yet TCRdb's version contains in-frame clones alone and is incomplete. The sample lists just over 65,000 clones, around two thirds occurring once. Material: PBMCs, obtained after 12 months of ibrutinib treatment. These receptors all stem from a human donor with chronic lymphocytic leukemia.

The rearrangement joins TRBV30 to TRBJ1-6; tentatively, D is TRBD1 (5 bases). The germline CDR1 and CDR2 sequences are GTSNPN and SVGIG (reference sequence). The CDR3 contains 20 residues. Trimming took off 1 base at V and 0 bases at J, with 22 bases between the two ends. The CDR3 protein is CAWSALGVPEKSSYNSPLHF. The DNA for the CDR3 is TGTGCCTGGAGTGCCCTAGGGGTACCGGAGAAAAGCTCCTATAATTCACCCCTCCACTTT.

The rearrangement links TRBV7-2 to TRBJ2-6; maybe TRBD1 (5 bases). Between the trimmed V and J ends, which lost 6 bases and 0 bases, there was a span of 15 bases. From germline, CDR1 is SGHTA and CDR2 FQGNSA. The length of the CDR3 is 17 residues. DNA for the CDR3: TGTGCCAGCAGGACAGTAAATCCCTACTCTGGGGCCAACGTCCTGACTTTC. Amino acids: CASRTVNPYSGANVLTF.

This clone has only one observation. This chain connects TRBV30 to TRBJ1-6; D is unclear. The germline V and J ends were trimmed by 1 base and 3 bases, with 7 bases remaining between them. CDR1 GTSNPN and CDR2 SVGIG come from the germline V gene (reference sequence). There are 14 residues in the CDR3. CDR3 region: CAWSEVVYNSPLHF. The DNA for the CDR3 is TGTGCCTGGAGTGAGGTCGTCTATAATTCACCCCTCCACTTT.

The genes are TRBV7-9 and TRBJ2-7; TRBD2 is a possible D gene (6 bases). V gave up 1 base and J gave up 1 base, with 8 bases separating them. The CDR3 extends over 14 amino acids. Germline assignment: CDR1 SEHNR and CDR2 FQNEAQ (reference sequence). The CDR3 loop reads CASSLGAGSYEQYF. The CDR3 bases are TGTGCCAGCAGCTTAGGGGCGGGATCCTACGAGCAGTACTTC. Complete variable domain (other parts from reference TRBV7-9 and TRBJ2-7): DTGVSQNPRHKITKRGQNVTFRCDPISEHNRLYWYRQTLGQGPEFLTYFQNEAQLEKSRLLSDRFSAERPKGSFSTLEIQRTEQGDSAMYLCASSLGAGSYEQYFGPGTRLTVT.

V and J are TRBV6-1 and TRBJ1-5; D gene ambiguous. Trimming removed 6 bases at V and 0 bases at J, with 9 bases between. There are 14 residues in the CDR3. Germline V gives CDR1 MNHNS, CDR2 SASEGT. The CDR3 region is CASSWQDSNQPQHF. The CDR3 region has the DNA TGTGCCAGCAGCTGGCAGGATAGCAATCAGCCCCAGCATTTT.

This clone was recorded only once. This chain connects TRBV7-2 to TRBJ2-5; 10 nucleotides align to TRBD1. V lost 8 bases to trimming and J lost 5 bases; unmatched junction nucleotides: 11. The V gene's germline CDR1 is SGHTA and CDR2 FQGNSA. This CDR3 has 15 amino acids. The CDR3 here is CASASWTGGGETQYF. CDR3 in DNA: TGTGCCAGCGCCTCGTGGACAGGGGGAGGTGAGACCCAGTACTTC.

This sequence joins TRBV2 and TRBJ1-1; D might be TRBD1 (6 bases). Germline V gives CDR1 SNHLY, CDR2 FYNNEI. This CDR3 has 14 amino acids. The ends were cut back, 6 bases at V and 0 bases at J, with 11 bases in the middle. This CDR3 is CASRITGMNTEAFF. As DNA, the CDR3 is TGTGCCAGCAGAATCACAGGGATGAACACTGAAGCTTTCTTT.

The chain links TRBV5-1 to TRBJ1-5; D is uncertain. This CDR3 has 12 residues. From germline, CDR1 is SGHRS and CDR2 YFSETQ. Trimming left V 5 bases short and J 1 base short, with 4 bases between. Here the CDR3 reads CASRGSNQPQHF. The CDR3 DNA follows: TGCGCCAGCAGAGGAAGCAATCAGCCCCAGCATTTT.

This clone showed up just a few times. CDR3 nucleotides: TGTGCCAGCAGCCACAGGGTTTCGCAAGAGACCCAGTACTTC. It is translated as CASSHRVSQETQYF. The rearrangement joins TRBV7-9 to TRBJ2-5, with D perhaps TRBD1 (6 bases). V was shortened by 5 bases and J by 2 bases, with 12 bases between the two germline ends. CDR1 and CDR2 from the germline V gene are SEHNR and FQNEAQ (reference sequence). There are 14 residues in the CDR3.

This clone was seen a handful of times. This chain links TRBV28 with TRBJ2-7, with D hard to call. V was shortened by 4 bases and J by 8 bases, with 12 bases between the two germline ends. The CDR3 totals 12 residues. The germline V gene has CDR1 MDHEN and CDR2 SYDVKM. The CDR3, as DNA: TGTGCCAGCAGTTCCGGAGAGGAGAAGCAGTACTTC. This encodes CASSSGEEKQYF.

Here the CDR3 reads CATSGGAGTGELFF. The CDR3, as DNA: TGTGCGACTAGCGGGGGGGCCGGCACCGGGGAGCTGTTTTTT. The chain uses TRBV30 and TRBJ2-2, with 14 bases aligning to TRBD2. Germline V CDR1 and CDR2: GTSNPN, SVGIG (reference sequence). The CDR3 covers 14 residues.

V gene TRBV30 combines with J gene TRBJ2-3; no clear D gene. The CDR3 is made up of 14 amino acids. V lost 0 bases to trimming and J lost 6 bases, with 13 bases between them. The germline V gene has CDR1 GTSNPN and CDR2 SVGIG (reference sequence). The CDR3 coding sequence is TGTGCCTGGAGTGTACCGGGCCGCAGGGATACGCAGTATTTT. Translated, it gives CAWSVPGRRDTQYF. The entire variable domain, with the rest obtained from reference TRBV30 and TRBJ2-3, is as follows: SQTIHQWPATLVQPVGSPLSLECTVEGTSNPNLYWYRQAAGRGLQLLFYSVGIGQISSEVPQNLSASRPQDRQFILSSKKLLLSDSGFYLCAWSVPGRRDTQYFGPGTRLTVL.

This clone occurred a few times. The CDR3 loop is CASSQDLPASGELFF. As DNA, the CDR3 is TGCGCCAGCAGCCAAGACCTCCCAGCGAGCGGGGAGCTGTTTTTT. The gene calls are TRBV4-3 and TRBJ2-2; D gene uncertain. This CDR3 is 15 amino acids long. Germline loops: CDR1 LGHNA, CDR2 YSLEER. V was trimmed by 0 bases and J by 7 bases, leaving 12 bases between them.

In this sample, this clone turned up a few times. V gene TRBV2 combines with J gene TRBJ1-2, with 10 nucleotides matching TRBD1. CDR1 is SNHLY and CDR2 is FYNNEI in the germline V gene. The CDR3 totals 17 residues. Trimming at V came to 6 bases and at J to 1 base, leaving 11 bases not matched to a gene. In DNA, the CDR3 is TGTGCCAGCAGCGCCGGACAGGGGGTTGGGATTAACTATGGCTACACCTTC. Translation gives CASSAGQGVGINYGYTF.

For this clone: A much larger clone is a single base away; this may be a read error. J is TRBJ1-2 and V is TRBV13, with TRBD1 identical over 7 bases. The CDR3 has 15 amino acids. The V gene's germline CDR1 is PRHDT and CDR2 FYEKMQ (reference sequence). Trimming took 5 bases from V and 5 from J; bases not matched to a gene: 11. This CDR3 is CASSPGTATCYGYTF. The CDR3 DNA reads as TGTGCCAGCAGCCCAGGGACAGCGACCTGTTATGGCTACACCTTC.

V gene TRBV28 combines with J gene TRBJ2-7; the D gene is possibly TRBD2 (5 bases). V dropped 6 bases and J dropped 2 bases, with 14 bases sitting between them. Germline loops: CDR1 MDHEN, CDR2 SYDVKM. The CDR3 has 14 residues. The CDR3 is CASSQTISTYEQYF. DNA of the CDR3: TGTGCCAGCAGCCAGACTATTTCCACCTACGAGCAGTACTTC.

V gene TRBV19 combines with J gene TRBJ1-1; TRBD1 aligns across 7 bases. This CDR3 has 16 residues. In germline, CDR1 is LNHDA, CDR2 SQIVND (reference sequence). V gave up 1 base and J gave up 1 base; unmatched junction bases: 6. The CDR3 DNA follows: TGTGCCAGTAGTATAGCCCCCACAGGGGCGAACACTGAAGCTTTCTTT. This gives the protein CASSIAPTGANTEAFF.

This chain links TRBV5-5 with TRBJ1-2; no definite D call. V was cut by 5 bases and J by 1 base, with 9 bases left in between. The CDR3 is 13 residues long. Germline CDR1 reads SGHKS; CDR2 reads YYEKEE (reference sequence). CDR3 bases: TGTGCCAGCAGAAGCGACGATAACTATGGCTACACCTTC. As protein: CASRSDDNYGYTF.

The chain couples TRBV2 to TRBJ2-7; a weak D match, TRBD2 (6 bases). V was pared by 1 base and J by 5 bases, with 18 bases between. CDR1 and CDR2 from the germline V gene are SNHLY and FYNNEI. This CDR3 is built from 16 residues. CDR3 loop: CASSEGGFGGVHEQYF. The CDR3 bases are TGTGCCAGCAGTGAAGGTGGGTTTGGAGGGGTCCACGAGCAGTACTTC.

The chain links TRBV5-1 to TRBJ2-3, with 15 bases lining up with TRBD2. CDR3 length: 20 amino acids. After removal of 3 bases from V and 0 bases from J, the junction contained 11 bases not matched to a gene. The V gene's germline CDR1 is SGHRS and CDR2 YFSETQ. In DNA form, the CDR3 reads TGCGCCAGCAGCTCGGGACTAGCGGGGGGTAAACGCCTTAGCACAGATACGCAGTATTTT. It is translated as CASSSGLAGGKRLSTDTQYF. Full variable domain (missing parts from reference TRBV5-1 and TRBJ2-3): KAGVTQTPRYLIKTRGQQVTLSCSPISGHRSVSWYQQTPGQGLQFLFEYFSETQRNKGNFPGRFSGRQFSNSRSEMNVSTLELGDSALYLCASSSGLAGGKRLSTDTQYFGPGTRLTVL.

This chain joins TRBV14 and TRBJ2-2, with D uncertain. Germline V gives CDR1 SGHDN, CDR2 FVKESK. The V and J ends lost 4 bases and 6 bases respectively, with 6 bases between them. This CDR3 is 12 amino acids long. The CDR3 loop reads CASSPYSGELFF. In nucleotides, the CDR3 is TGTGCCAGCAGCCCGTATTCCGGGGAGCTGTTTTTT.